This T cell receptor beta chain was retrieved from a study of shared clonotypes between healthy human individuals. Data came from immunoSEQ multiplex PCR; TCRdb stores just in-frame clones and leaves some out. This sample has about 2.5 million clones, with 85% to 95% found just once. The germline gives CDR1 SGHDT, CDR2 YYEEEE. V lost 5 bases and J lost 3; bases outside the gene matches: 3. The CDR3 has 13 amino acids. The specimen was naive CD4+ T cells from PBMCs. Subset here: CD45RA+ positively selected. The receptor was derived from a young man in good health. Some clones in this sample may be carry-over from other donors' samples. The rearrangement uses TRBV5-6 and TRBJ2-5, with 8 bases aligning to TRBD1. CDR3 DNA sequence: TGTGCCAGCAGGACAGGGGAAGAAGAGACCCAGTACTTC. It yields the protein CASRTGEEETQYF.